Below, one T cell receptor beta chain is given with its context. Its cognate antigen has yet to be identified. Base-call qualities are not available, and no considerably larger clone is one nucleotide away. The CDR3 regions of human TCRbeta chains were analyzed by immunosequencing. On the authors' methods: Repertoire TCRs were checked for matches against a reference library of SARS-CoV-2-specific TCRs that had been generated using the MIRA antigen-specificity platform. Breadth meant the fraction of unique TCRs that were SARS-CoV-2-associated, whereas depth meant the fraction of total T cells that were SARS-CoV-2-associated. Using the MIRA data, every spike-specific TCR was mapped to the spike region that the TCR reacted to and assigned to either a CD4 or a CD8 class. Log10-transformed breadth and depth values were compared by one-way ANOVA with Sidak's multiple comparisons tests. In TCRdb, the immuneACCESS table is reduced to in-frame sequences with V and J assigned. These tables do not hold every clone; where another copy was compared, an unresolved V gene accounts for under half, and the others remain unexplained. That table gives V, J and clone size, and the DNA gave D and trimming. This sample is represented by more than 85,000 clones; roughly nine tenths of them were singletons. The ten biggest clones cover around 7.5% of the sample.

The source of the sample is a study of T cell responses to AZD1222 COVID-19 vaccine (dated by TCRdb to the early 2020s). General notes on the study: Because spike-specific TCR depth and breadth did not differ between the two schedules, AZD1222 recipients who got a second dose at roughly 4 weeks were pooled with those who got a second dose at roughly 12 weeks. TCR sequencing covered roughly 230 trial participants: 200 to 210 given two doses of AZD1222 and about 26 given two doses of MenACWY control vaccine. Trial participants were enrolled into age subgroups of 18-55, 56-69 and 70-plus years, which contained about 150, 28 and 57 TCR-sequenced participants, respectively. The paper's findings and limits, for the study overall: Because no samples from the day 14 peak response were available, repertoires could be characterized only after the peak T cell response. Conclusions about previously exposed vaccinees are limited because only 6 or 7 AZD1222 recipients were SARS-CoV-2 seropositive at baseline. After two AZD1222 doses, both the breadth and the depth of spike-specific TCRs were significantly higher than at day 0 and than in MenACWY recipients. Epitopes outside the regions mutated in the B.1.351 and B.1.1.7 variants were reportedly recognized by nearly half of the unique spike-specific TCRs. The 56-69-year group was small, and its depth increase did not reach significance, likely because of low power. Participants were mostly white British and included more females than males, and it was suggested by the authors that clonal diversity may have been underestimated. The whole spike protein was spanned by vaccine-associated CD4 TCRs, and dominant responses were seen in regions 160-218 and 743-854.

The time point tag for this specimen amounts to: baseline before first vaccination. The vaccinee samples were drawn from two UK trials, COV001 and COV002, one of which was a single-blind randomized controlled phase 2/3 trial testing AZD1222 (ChAdOx1 nCoV-19) in healthy adults. For TCRbeta chain sequencing, PBMC samples were collected from trial participants at day 0 and at day 28 after the second dose. The sample was peripheral blood, taken on day 0 of AZD1222 vaccination. This TCR was sampled from an adult in good health.

The CDR3 here reads CASSFNGEEQYF. The DNA reads as follows: TGTGCCAGCAGCTTCAATGGCGAAGAGCAGTACTTC. The chain is made from TRBV11-2 and TRBJ2-7; too little of a D gene remains to name it. From the cysteine through the phenylalanine, the CDR3 covers 12 amino acids. The sequence is cut down to CDR3 DNA, 36 bases in frame from base 1. The germline ends are 10 bases apart after V is trimmed by 3 bases and J by 7 bases. Taken from the germline V gene, the CDR1 and CDR2 loops are SGHAT and FQNNGV.